The source of this TCR beta chain is a study of cytomegalovirus exposure and HLA in healthy donors (dated 2017 in TCRdb). Study-wide context: According to an earlier analysis of a few hundred of the donors, 150 million to 200 million T cells yielded over 90 million unique TCR beta sequences and more than 250 Gb of sequence data. Of the roughly 400 genotyped donors, roughly 76% were placed in the genetic ancestry cluster associated with self-reported Caucasian donors. All discovery cohort repertoires had been generated using a single sequencing platform. To study patterns of TCR occurrence, a later analysis re-analyzed previously published TCR beta repertoires from 666 donors and added high-resolution HLA genotyping. The study profiled the T cell repertoires of 666 subjects by immunosequencing and related them to cytomegalovirus serostatus. Donor age, sex, ethnicity and CMV serostatus were collected together with the repertoire data. The aim of the study was to test whether cataloging public T cell receptors could identify signatures of past pathogen exposure. Among some 410 genotyped donors of the cohort, an average of roughly 240,000 unique TCR beta nucleotide sequences were sequenced per donor, about a sixth of them non-productive. Genome-wide SNP genotypes for about 65% of the 666 donors were used in a later genetic analysis, which treated that subset as a discovery cohort. Both class I and class II loci were covered by HLA typing, at four-digit resolution. The number of donors typed differed by locus, with roughly 620-630 for A, B, C, DRB1 and DQB1, 522 for DQA1, nearly 610 for DPA1, and approximately 470 for DPB1. An earlier analysis of fewer than 700 of the donors applied high-throughput TCR beta sequencing to assess whether each TCR beta V gene segment acted as functional or pseudogenic. In addition to the first cohort of about 650 subjects, a separate validation cohort of approximately 120 different subjects was used. High-throughput TCR immunosequencing, statistical association of individual TCRs with disease status, and machine learning were combined to predict cytomegalovirus infection status. Rather than drawing on any new phenotypic data, the later analysis identified candidate immune exposures from TCR beta sequences and the way those sequences occurred across donors. An early release covering about 600 HLA-typed donors comprised about 320 gigabases of sequencing data and tens of millions of unique TCR sequences. About five DR-DQ haplotypes were treated as single units for association and clustering because of strong linkage in the cohort.

The cohort was made up of under 800 healthy bone marrow donors. Cohort members were all nominally healthy when sampled, although unrecorded immune exposures were likely present. The donor tested CMV seronegative, placing the donor among the 300 to 400 seronegative members of the cohort. A peripheral blood sample was provided by each donor, and peripheral blood mononuclear cells were used for TCR beta sequencing. The Qiagen DNeasy Blood Extraction Kit was used to extract genomic DNA from the blood cell samples. To note about this clone: Its antigen specificity is not known. Per-base quality was not reported, and no clone a single base away is much larger than it.

What the authors observed across the whole study: In a later analysis, about 17,000 TCR beta sequences were associated with specific HLA alleles at a false discovery rate of 0.05. A further reported finding was that TCR beta sequences accurately predicted the HLA-A and HLA-B alleles for most subjects in the first cohort. The earlier analysis of fewer than 750 of the donors excluded approximately 17 rarely observed V segments, including chromosome 9 orphons, because counts were too low. In a later analysis, TCR association rates were found to vary across HLA loci, with the most associated TCRs seen for DRB1 alleles and the fewest for HLA-C alleles. Only TCR beta chains were sequenced in this cohort, and the absence of alpha or paired-chain data limited detectable features. In a later analysis, HLA-associated TCR beta chains were found to be more clonally expanded and to have lower generation probabilities than equally common non-associated chains. A cluster of highly shared sequence variants was judged likely to represent a technical artifact of the sequencing pipeline. A few of the identified cytomegalovirus-associated TCR beta chains were confirmed in vitro to be specific for cytomegalovirus antigens. HLA typing was unavailable for some donors at each locus, so association tests used only the typed subset. A later analysis found that most CMV-associated TCR beta chains appeared HLA-restricted, with HLA associations seemingly driven largely by CMV exposure. The classifier was reported to diagnose cytomegalovirus status with high specificity and sensitivity in both the original cohort and the validation cohort. A later genetic analysis associated a missense DCLRE1C variant with V-gene and J-gene trimming of TCR beta chains, and an independent cohort replicated the association. Some IMGT-functional V segments, including TRBV6-2 and TRBV6-3, could not be distinguished by the 87-base-pair reads and were therefore excluded. According to the authors, the approach could potentially be generalized to other disease states and immunological phenotypes. The presence/absence analyses assumed that sequencing depth was roughly uniform across donors, and that assumption may not be true. Compared with the approximately 600-donor mean, donors in an Asian-associated ancestry cluster had fewer N-insertions in productive TCRs, according to a later genetic analysis. An earlier analysis of around 540 of the donors showed that most TCR beta V segments appeared in productive rearrangements either about 87% or about 30% of the time, which broadly matched IMGT annotations. A later analysis reported that several top co-occurrence clusters appeared linked to parvovirus B19, influenza, CMV and Epstein-Barr virus. Linkage disequilibrium might explain the correlated functional status among segregating V segments, but an unknown experimental factor could not be ruled out. While some public TCRs were present in many individuals, most TCR sequences turned up only very rarely across donors. The only immune exposure information available for the cohort was CMV serostatus. Assigning TCR associations to individual alleles was difficult when HLA alleles, especially DR and DQ, strongly co-occurred. In the study, some 180 TCR beta chains were listed as associated with cytomegalovirus.

The protocol used for the library was the immunoSEQ multiplex PCR assay. For the multiplex PCR, a mixture combining 60 forward primers for TCR Vbeta segments and 13 reverse primers for TCR Jbeta segments was used. The CDR3 region of rearranged TCR beta genes was amplified from genomic DNA with a multiplex PCR assay. The Illumina HiSeq System was used to sequence the amplified TCR beta libraries as 87-base-pair reads. Per the authors' processing: A later analysis counted around 72 million unique TCR beta chains across the 550 to 750 repertoires, and around 12 million of these chains were shared by at least two donors. A nearest-neighbor algorithm error-corrected the raw reads and collapsed the reads into unique sequences, merging closely related sequences to remove PCR and sequencing errors. To assign V, D and J gene segments, CDR3 sequences were aligned to IMGT reference sequences. For a sequence to be retained, a match of at least six nucleotides was required to both a V gene segment and a J gene segment. Rearrangements were called productive when the CDR3 lacked stop codons and stayed in frame with V and J; all others were non-productive. CDR3 was defined according to IMGT convention as the region running from the second conserved V-encoded cysteine to the conserved J-encoded phenylalanine. In an earlier analysis of approximately 590 of the donors, sequences lacking an unambiguous match to a single V gene segment were excluded. In an earlier analysis of roughly 500 of the donors, V segments were called functional above 56.7% productive rearrangements and were called segregating when the between-donor standard deviation exceeded 5%. A statistical classification framework was built to diagnose cytomegalovirus status from the catalog of TCR beta chain sequences. In a later analysis, V and J genes were assigned by comparing TCR nucleotide sequences against IMGT/GENE-DB human TR gene sequences. In a later analysis, CDR3 sequences and most-parsimonious VDJ recombination scenarios were assigned using the TCRdist pipeline. A later analysis defined each TCR beta chain by its CDR3 amino acid sequence plus V-gene family, and excluded reads lacking a unique V-gene family. As a way to deal with suspected cross-contamination and a sequencing artifact, a later analysis dropped nearly 600 nucleotide sequences that were highly shared and had low generation probability. For each public chain, a later analysis derived a clonal expansion index from normalized ranks of inferred template counts within each repertoire. In a later analysis, generation probabilities were computed with a VDJ recombination model fitted to out-of-frame rearrangements, and the resulting probabilities were checked against IGoR. In a later analysis, hypergeometric tests were used to score TCR-TCR, TCR-HLA and TCR-CMV co-occurrence, with a repertoire-size bias correction applied to TCR pairs. False discovery rates were estimated in a later analysis by permuting HLA or CMV assignments 20 times. In a later analysis, co-occurring TCRs were grouped using DBSCAN, and TCRdist sequence similarity was added for clustering within HLA-allele-positive subsets. Repertoires with fewer than 30,000 or more than 120,000 public chains, plus five repertoires with anomalous nucleotide sharing, were excluded from co-occurrence clustering. Entries here come from immuneACCESS through TCRdb and include only in-frame sequences with V and J called. Some clones fail to appear in such tables; in the studies checked, an unresolved V gene covers under half of the shortfall, and the cause of the remainder is unknown. V and J calls and clone size are as listed in that table; D and trimming were resolved from the DNA. This sample has 36,000 or so clones in its table, and approximately 82% of those were observed once. The leading ten clones occupy 3.6% of the sample.

From the germline V gene (reference sequence), CDR1 is SEHNR and CDR2 is FQNEAQ. Reading from cysteine to phenylalanine, the CDR3 counts 15 amino acids. Only the CDR3 portion is preserved as DNA: 45 bases, with reading frame beginning at the first base. Trimming removed 3 bases from V and 0 bases from J, leaving 11 bases between the germline ends. This clonotype was sampled from a woman younger than 30 in good health and CMV-seronegative. The rearrangement joined TRBV7-9 to TRBJ1-1; the D gene is perhaps TRBD1, from 6 matching bases. The source material was PBMCs. The encoded CDR3 is CASSFLQGMNTEAFF. The DNA sequence is as follows: TGTGCCAGCAGCTTCCTACAGGGCATGAACACTGAAGCTTTCTTT.